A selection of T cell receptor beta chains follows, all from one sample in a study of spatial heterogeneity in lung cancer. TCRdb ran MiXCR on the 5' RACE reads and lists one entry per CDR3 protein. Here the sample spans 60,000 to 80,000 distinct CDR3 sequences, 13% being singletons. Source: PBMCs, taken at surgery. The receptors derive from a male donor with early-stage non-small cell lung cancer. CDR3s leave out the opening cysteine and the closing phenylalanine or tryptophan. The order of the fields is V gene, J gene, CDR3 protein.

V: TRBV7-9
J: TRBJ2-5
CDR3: ASSFSDQETQY

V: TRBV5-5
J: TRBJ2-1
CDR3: ASSPWISQANEQF

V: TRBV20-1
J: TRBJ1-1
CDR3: SAREGWQGKAF

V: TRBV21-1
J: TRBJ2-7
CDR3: ASSKALTSAFYEQY

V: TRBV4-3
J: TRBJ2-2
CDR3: ASSQGTGKGNTGELF

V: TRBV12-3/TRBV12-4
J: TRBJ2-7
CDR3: ASSLRQGPTKQY

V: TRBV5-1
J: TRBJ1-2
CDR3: ASSPDGSNYGYT

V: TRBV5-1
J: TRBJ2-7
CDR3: ASSFGGGPDEQY

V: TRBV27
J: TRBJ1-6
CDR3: ASSPRVYNSPLH

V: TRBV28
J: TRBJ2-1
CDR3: ASSSPPSGPANEQF

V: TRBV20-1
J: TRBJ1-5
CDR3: SAKLGRDQPQH

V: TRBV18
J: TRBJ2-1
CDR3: ASSLMSSYNEQF

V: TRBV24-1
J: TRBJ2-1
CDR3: ATSESTSGKNNEQF

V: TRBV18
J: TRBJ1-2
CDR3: ASSPVAPSLGYT

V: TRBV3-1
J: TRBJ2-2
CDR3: ASSLGQGAGELF

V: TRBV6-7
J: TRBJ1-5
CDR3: ASSYSSDRGLSQPQH

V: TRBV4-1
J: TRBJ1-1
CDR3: ASSSPTGRTEAF

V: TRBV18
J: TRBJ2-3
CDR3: ASSPRSETQY

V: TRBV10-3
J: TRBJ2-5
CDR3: AISGTELGETQY

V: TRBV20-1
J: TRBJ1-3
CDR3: SARLLGNTIY

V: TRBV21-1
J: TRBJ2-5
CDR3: ASSNRTGTVETQY

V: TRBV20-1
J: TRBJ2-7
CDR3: SARDYRGDSYEQY

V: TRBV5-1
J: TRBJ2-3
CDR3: ASNVGLAGLTDTQY

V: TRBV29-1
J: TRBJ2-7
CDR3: SVDRAHEQY

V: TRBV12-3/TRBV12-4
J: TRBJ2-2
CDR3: ASSSQGYTGELF

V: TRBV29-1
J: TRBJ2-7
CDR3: SAKRTGTGVPYEQY

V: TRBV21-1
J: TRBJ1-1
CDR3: ASSKAGGTDRGPSEAF

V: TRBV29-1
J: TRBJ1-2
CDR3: SVRRATNYGYT

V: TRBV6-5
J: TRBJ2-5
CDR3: ASSSTRQGEETQY

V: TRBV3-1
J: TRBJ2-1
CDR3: ASSPRARDEQF

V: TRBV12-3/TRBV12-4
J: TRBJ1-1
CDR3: ASSSGVLEAF

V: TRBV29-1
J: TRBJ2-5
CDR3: SGGEETQY

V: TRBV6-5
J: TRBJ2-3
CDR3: ASSYGDPGRDTQY

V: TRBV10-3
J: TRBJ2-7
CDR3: AISDTSGSTSYEQY

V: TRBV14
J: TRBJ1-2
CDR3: ASSQYRDFGYT

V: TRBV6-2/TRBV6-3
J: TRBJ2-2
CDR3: ASSSRLAGGQPGELF

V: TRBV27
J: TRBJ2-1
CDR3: ASSFLAGLYNEQF